This is a list of T cell receptor beta chains from one sample in a study of T-cell memory formation after mild COVID-19. Using its own MiXCR run on the 5' RACE reads, TCRdb lists one record per CDR3 protein. The profile shows fewer than 250,000 distinct CDR3 sequences, around 25% of them singletons. Sequenced material: PBMCs or a T cell subset sorted from them (not recorded which). The receptors come from an adult woman who had mild COVID-19 (a few samples of this study predate the infection). Cell type and time point are not known. The CDR3 runs from the conserved cysteine through the conserved F or W. The order of the fields is J gene, clone size, V gene, D gene, CDR3 DNA, CDR3 protein. The D gene is left open where the match is weak. Size tells how often a clone was seen (once, few, many) or the class of an expanded clone, and some rows leave it out.

TRBJ1-2,.,TRBV2,.,TGTGCCAGCAGTGAAGGGTGGCGCAGCAGGGCTGACTATGGCTACACCTTC,CASSEGWRSRADYGYTF
TRBJ2-7,.,TRBV29-1,.,TGCAGCGCCAAGGAGGGGGTCTACGAGCAGTACTTC,CSAKEGVYEQYF
TRBJ2-7,.,TRBV12-3/TRBV12-4,TRBD2,TGTGCCAGCAGTCTGGGACTAGCGGTGACCTACGAGCAGTACTTC,CASSLGLAVTYEQYF
TRBJ2-1,.,TRBV7-9,TRBD2,TGTGCCAGCAGCCAGGTGCGGGAGGGCGGCTATGAGCAGTTCTTC,CASSQVREGGYEQFF
TRBJ2-5,few,TRBV4-2,.,TGTGCCAGCAGCCAAGGTCGCGGAGGGAAAGAGACCCAGTACTTC,CASSQGRGGKETQYF
TRBJ2-7,.,TRBV5-5,.,TGTGCCAGCAGCGAACAGGATTTCTACGAGCAGTACTTC,CASSEQDFYEQYF
TRBJ1-5,.,TRBV2,.,TGTGCCAGCAGTGATCTGGGGTTTGGCAATCAGCCCCAGCATTTT,CASSDLGFGNQPQHF
TRBJ2-5,few,TRBV29-1,.,TGCAGCGTTGCCGTGTTGGGAAGCCAAGAGACCCAGTACTTC,CSVAVLGSQETQYF
TRBJ2-5,.,TRBV24-1,.,TGTGCCACCAGCGACTCATCCGGGAGACGAGAGACCCAGTACTTC,CATSDSSGRRETQYF
TRBJ2-7,.,TRBV5-1,.,TGCGCCAGCAGCTTGGCCCCTAGGGAGCAGTACTTC,CASSLAPREQYF
TRBJ2-1,few,TRBV7-2,.,TGTGCCAGCAGCTTAAGTAGCAGGAACAATGAGCAGTTCTTC,CASSLSSRNNEQFF
TRBJ2-3,.,TRBV4-1,TRBD2,TGCGCCAGCAGCCAAGAGGGTAGCGGGGAATGGACAGATACGCAGTATTTT,CASSQEGSGEWTDTQYF
TRBJ2-1,.,TRBV12-3/TRBV12-4,.,TGTGCCACCCAACCCAGCAGAGCCGACTCCTACAATGAGCAGTTCTTC,CATQPSRADSYNEQFF
TRBJ2-3,.,TRBV20-1,TRBD2,TGCAGTGCTAAAGGAACTAGCGCAGATACGCAGTATTTT,CSAKGTSADTQYF
TRBJ2-3,.,TRBV7-2,.,TGTGCCAGCGGGCGCTTTGATACGCAGTATTTT,CASGRFDTQYF
TRBJ2-1,few,TRBV4-1,TRBD2,TGCGCCAGCAGCCAAGATTTGGAGCGGGGGGGAGAGCAGTTCTTC,CASSQDLERGGEQFF
TRBJ1-3,once,TRBV12-3/TRBV12-4,.,TGTGCCAGCAGTTTGCAGCCTGGCATCTCTGGAAACACCATATATTTT,CASSLQPGISGNTIYF
TRBJ1-5,.,TRBV20-1,.,TGCAGTGCTATCCACTCGAGTAGGCATAATAGCAATCAGCCCCAGCATTTT,CSAIHSSRHNSNQPQHF
TRBJ2-7,few,TRBV18,.,TGTGCCAGCTCACCACGGGTTCAGGGTCGTTACGAGCAGTACTTC,CASSPRVQGRYEQYF
TRBJ2-1,.,TRBV12-3/TRBV12-4,.,TGTGCCAGCAGCCCCCTCTGGGATGAGCAGTTCTTC,CASSPLWDEQFF
TRBJ2-1,few,TRBV7-2,TRBD2,TGTGCCAGCAGCCAACCTCTAGCGGGAGGGTCAAATGAGCAGTTCTTC,CASSQPLAGGSNEQFF
TRBJ2-7,few,TRBV7-2,TRBD2,TGTGCCAGCAGCTCCTACCCCGGGGCGGGAGTTGAGGAGCAGTACTTC,CASSSYPGAGVEEQYF